Listed below are T cell receptor beta chains from one sample, sequenced in a study of blood T cell repertoires in COVID-19. Assay: immunoSEQ multiplex PCR; the TCRdb copy retains only in-frame clones and omits some. The sample yields 360,000 or so clones, about 90% seen once. Sequenced input: PBMCs or T cells enriched from blood (not recorded which). The receptors were sampled from a woman aged 25 to 39 who had recovered from COVID-19. Each CDR3 is given with its conserved first and last residue. A D gene is named only where the DNA matches it firmly. Clone size, where shown, is once, few, many, or a class for clones that have expanded.

>TRBV5-4|once|TRBJ2-1|TRBD2
TGTGCCAGCAGCTTGGCCAAACTAGCGGGGGATAATGAGCAGTTCTTC
CASSLAKLAGDNEQFF
>TRBV2|few|TRBJ2-2|TRBD1
TGTGCCAGCAGTGGACAGGGGAACACCGGGGAGCTGTTTTTT
CASSGQGNTGELFF
>TRBV11-2|-|TRBJ2-5|-
TGTGCCAGCAGCTTAGGTCCTCAGATCCAAGAGACCCAGTACTTC
CASSLGPQIQETQYF
>TRBV2|few|TRBJ1-2|TRBD1
TGTGCCAGCAGTGTAGACAGGGGGCAAAAGCATGGCTACACCTTC
CASSVDRGQKHGYTF
>TRBV5-5|-|TRBJ2-5|-
TGTGCCAGCAGCCCGGACGGGGGCCAAGAGACCCAGTACTTC
CASSPDGGQETQYF
>TRBV6-5|-|TRBJ2-7|-
TGTGCCAGCAGTTACTACGGGGGGCAGCCCTACGAGCAGTACTTC
CASSYYGGQPYEQYF
>TRBV5-5|once|TRBJ2-7|TRBD1
TGTGCCAGCAGCTTGGTGGCAGGGGGCTTCTCCTACGAGCAGTACTTC
CASSLVAGGFSYEQYF
>TRBV5-1|-|TRBJ2-3|-
TGCGCCAGCAGCCTTACCTCGGGAGCGCCAGATACGCAGTATTTT
CASSLTSGAPDTQYF
>TRBV28|-|TRBJ1-2|TRBD1
TGTGCCAGCAGTTTTCGGACAGGGGCTGGCTACACCTTC
CASSFRTGAGYTF
>TRBV18|once|TRBJ2-1|TRBD2
TGTGCCAGCTCACCACGAGACGCGGGAGGAACCTACAATGAGCAGTTCTTC
CASSPRDAGGTYNEQFF
>TRBV5-1|-|TRBJ2-7|TRBD2
TGCGCCAGCAGCTTGGCTAGCGGAACCTACGAGCAGTACTTC
CASSLASGTYEQYF
>TRBV6-5|-|TRBJ1-6|-
TGTGCCAGCAGAGACACAGAAAAACCCCTCCACTTT
CASRDTEKPLHF
>TRBV27|-|TRBJ1-5|-
TGTGCCAGCGGATATCGCCGGGATCAGCCCCAGCATTTT
CASGYRRDQPQHF
>TRBV28|-|TRBJ1-1|-
TGTGCCAGCAGTTTATCCAACTCAGGAAACACTGAAGCTTTCTTT
CASSLSNSGNTEAFF
>TRBV27|-|TRBJ1-1|-
TGTGCCAGCAGTCTATCTCCCTCCCTGAGGAACACTGAAGCTTTCTTT
CASSLSPSLRNTEAFF
>TRBV7-2|-|TRBJ2-7|TRBD1
TGTGCCAGCAGCTCCCGGACAGGGCTGACCTACGAGCAGTACTTC
CASSSRTGLTYEQYF
>TRBV11-2|-|TRBJ2-2|-
TGTGCCAGCAGCTTAGGGCCGACAGCCCCAAACACCGGGGAGCTGTTTTTT
CASSLGPTAPNTGELFF
>TRBV6-2/TRBV6-3|-|TRBJ2-2|-
TGTGCCAGCAGTTATTGGGGCCGGACCGGGGAGCTGTTTTTT
CASSYWGRTGELFF
>TRBV7-9|-|TRBJ2-5|-
TGTGCCAGCAGCTTAGATCCCCAGGGGCAGGAGACCCAGTACTTC
CASSLDPQGQETQYF
>TRBV9|-|TRBJ2-1|TRBD2
TGTGCCAGCAGCGTAGGACCTAGCGGGGGGCTCACGGGCTATGAGCAGTTCTTC
CASSVGPSGGLTGYEQFF
>TRBV29-1|-|TRBJ2-3|TRBD1
TGCAGCGTGCGGACAGGGGGCAATACAGCAGATACGCAGTATTTT
CSVRTGGNTADTQYF
>TRBV11-2|few|TRBJ2-1|TRBD2
TGTGCCAGCAGCTTAATTCGGGGGGGCTACAATGAGCAGTTCTTC
CASSLIRGGYNEQFF
>TRBV10-2|-|TRBJ1-6|-
TGCGCCAGCAGTGAGGCGCCCAGGCCTAGCGATAATTCACCCCTCCACTTT
CASSEAPRPSDNSPLHF
>TRBV7-9|-|TRBJ1-1|TRBD1
TGTGCCAGCAGGCTGGGACAGCCGAACACTGAAGCTTTCTTT
CASRLGQPNTEAFF
>TRBV19|-|TRBJ2-2|TRBD2
TGTGCCAGTAGTAGTGGCGGGAGGATAAAAGCCGGGGAGCTGTTTTTT
CASSSGGRIKAGELFF
>TRBV20-1|-|TRBJ2-7|TRBD1
TGCAGTGCTAGTGTGACAGGGGGACGCGAGCAGTACTTC
CSASVTGGREQYF
>TRBV12-5|-|TRBJ2-2|-
TGTGCTAGTGGTTTAGGAGATTGTAGATCGGAACCGAACACCGGGGAGCTGTTTTTT
CASGLGDCRSEPNTGELFF
>TRBV7-8|-|TRBJ1-1|-
TGTGCCAGCAGCTTACAGGGGAACCCCTACACTGAAGCTTTCTTT
CASSLQGNPYTEAFF
>TRBV27|few|TRBJ1-6|-
TGTGCCAGCAGTTTATTGTCTAGGAATTCACCCCTCCACTTT
CASSLLSRNSPLHF
>TRBV25-1|once|TRBJ2-2|-
TGTGCCAGCAGTGAACTCGCGAACACCGGGGAGCTGTTTTTT
CASSELANTGELFF
>TRBV25-1|-|TRBJ2-2|-
TGTGCCAGCAGTGCCGCCTACTCTACGAACACCGGGGAGCTGTTTTTT
CASSAAYSTNTGELFF
>TRBV3-1/TRBV3-2|-|TRBJ2-5|-
TGTGCCAGCAGCCGCGAGGTAGAGACCCAGTACTTC
CASSREVETQYF
>TRBV4-2|-|TRBJ1-1|-
TGTGCCAGCAGCCAAGATTTAGCAGGGGCTAACACTGAAGCTTTCTTT
CASSQDLAGANTEAFF
>TRBV9|-|TRBJ1-5|-
TGTGCCAGCAGCGTAGAAGAAGAGCGTGGCCAGCCCCAGCATTTT
CASSVEEERGQPQHF
>TRBV13|-|TRBJ2-3|TRBD1
TGTGCCAGCATCGGGCAGGGGGCAGATACGCAGTATTTT
CASIGQGADTQYF
>TRBV27|-|TRBJ1-1|-
TGTGCCAGCAGTTTACAACAGAACACTGAAGCTTTCTTT
CASSLQQNTEAFF
>TRBV18|few|TRBJ2-3|-
TGTGCCAGCTCAGTACAGGGGACTGCCAGCACAGATACGCAGTATTTT
CASSVQGTASTDTQYF
>TRBV4-1|once|TRBJ2-4|-
TGCGCCAGCAGCCAAGATAATACCGGGAACATTCAGTACTTC
CASSQDNTGNIQYF
>TRBV9|-|TRBJ2-7|-
TGTGCCAGCAGCGCCCCGGGGAGCCCCTACGAGCAGTACTTC
CASSAPGSPYEQYF
>TRBV4-1|-|TRBJ1-1|-
TGCGCCAGCAGCCAAGAGCGGACTGAAGCTTTCTTT
CASSQERTEAFF
>TRBV12-5|-|TRBJ2-1|TRBD2
TGTGCTAGTGGTTTGGTACTTAGCGGGGGGGAGGCTGAGCAGTTCTTC
CASGLVLSGGEAEQFF
>TRBV28|-|TRBJ2-5|-
TGTGCCAGCAGAATGGGGGGGCGGGAGACCCAGTACTTC
CASRMGGRETQYF
>TRBV7-9|-|TRBJ1-1|TRBD1
TGTGCCAGCAGCCGAACAGGGGACACTGAAGCTTTCTTT
CASSRTGDTEAFF
>TRBV28|-|TRBJ2-7|-
TGTGCCAGCAGTAAAGACAGGTTTAACGAGCAGTACTTC
CASSKDRFNEQYF
>TRBV29-1|-|TRBJ1-2|TRBD1
TGCAGCGGTGGGGACAGGGGGTTTAATGGCTACACCTTC
CSGGDRGFNGYTF
>TRBV7-9|once|TRBJ1-4|TRBD1
TGTGCCAGCAGCTTAGCCGGGACAGGGAATGAAAAACTGTTTTTT
CASSLAGTGNEKLFF
>TRBV19|-|TRBJ1-2|-
TGTGCCAGTAGTATTCCGGGTTCCCAACTTTTCTATGGCTACACCTTC
CASSIPGSQLFYGYTF
>TRBV10-3|-|TRBJ1-6|TRBD1
TGTGCCATCAGGACGGGACAGGTTGGTGATTCACCCCTCCACTTT
CAIRTGQVGDSPLHF
>TRBV7-8|-|TRBJ1-2|TRBD1
TGTGCCAGCAGCTTAGGGACAGGGACATATGGCTACACCTTC
CASSLGTGTYGYTF
>TRBV5-1|-|TRBJ1-3|-
TGCGCCAGCAGCTTGGAGGGGCAGATCGGAAACACCATATATTTT
CASSLEGQIGNTIYF
>TRBV7-8|-|TRBJ2-7|-
TGTGCCAGCAGCTTAGGAACAGGAGACTCCGAGCAGTACTTC
CASSLGTGDSEQYF
>TRBV2|-|TRBJ2-3|-
TGTGCCAGCCTACAGGGTCTTAGCCCGGATACGCAGTATTTT
CASLQGLSPDTQYF
>TRBV11-2|-|TRBJ2-7|TRBD2
TGTGCCAGCAGCCGTCTAGCGGGAGGCACCTACGAGCAGTACTTC
CASSRLAGGTYEQYF